This T cell receptor beta chain was recovered during a study of beta chain features in type 1 diabetes. Study as a whole: There were some 110 million sorted cells examined across all samples.

The entirety of the isolated RNA underwent reverse transcription, so expressed TCRB transcripts were sequenced. Profiled with immunoSEQ multiplex PCR; TCRdb holds only in-frame clones, not every one. The profile shows under 800,000 clones, 15% to 19% of them singletons. Germline V gives CDR1 SGHAT, CDR2 FQNNGV. Deletions cut 6 bases from V and 7 bases from J, with 14 bases between. CDR3 length: 13 residues. This clone was detected only a few times. Its specificity is not known. General study findings and limits: In comparison with healthy donors, patients had naive, central memory and Treg TCRB repertoires that appeared more similar.

This TCR came from a young man in good health. The specimen was naive CD4+ T cells from blood. The chain carries TRBV11-2 and TRBJ2-3; D call uncertain. The CDR3 is CASRPTGYHTQYF. In DNA form, the CDR3 reads TGTGCCAGCAGACCGACGGGTTACCATACGCAGTATTTT.